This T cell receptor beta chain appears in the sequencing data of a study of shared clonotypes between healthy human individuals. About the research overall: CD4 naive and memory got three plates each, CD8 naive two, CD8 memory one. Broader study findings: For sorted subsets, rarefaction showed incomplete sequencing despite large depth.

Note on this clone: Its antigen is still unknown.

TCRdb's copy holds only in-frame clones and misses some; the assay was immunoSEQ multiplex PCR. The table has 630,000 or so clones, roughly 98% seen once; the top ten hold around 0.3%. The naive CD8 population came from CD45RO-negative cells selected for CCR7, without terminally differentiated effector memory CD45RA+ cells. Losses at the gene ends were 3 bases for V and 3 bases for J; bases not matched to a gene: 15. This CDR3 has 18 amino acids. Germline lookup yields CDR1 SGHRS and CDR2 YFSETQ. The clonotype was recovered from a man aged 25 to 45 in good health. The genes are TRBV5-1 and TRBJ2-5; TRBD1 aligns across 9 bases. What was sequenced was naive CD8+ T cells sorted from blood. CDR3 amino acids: CASSWIGLGTGPKETQYF. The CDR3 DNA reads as TGCGCCAGCAGCTGGATAGGGTTAGGGACAGGGCCTAAAGAGACCCAGTACTTC. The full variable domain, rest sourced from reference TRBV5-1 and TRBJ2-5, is KAGVTQTPRYLIKTRGQQVTLSCSPISGHRSVSWYQQTPGQGLQFLFEYFSETQRNKGNFPGRFSGRQFSNSRSEMNVSTLELGDSALYLCASSWIGLGTGPKETQYFGPGTRLLVL.